The present T cell receptor (beta chain) was sequenced within a study of T-cell memory formation after mild COVID-19. Study-level points and caveats: CM and EM subsets held most contracting CD4+ clones; EMRA held CD8+ ones. A subset of responding clones appeared in pre-infection memory, suggesting cross-reactive memory joined. The SARS-CoV-2 specificity of second-wave clones reaching peak at day 37 remained unverified.

Only a few counts were recorded for this clonotype. Its antigen is still unknown. 5'RACE primed from the constant segment yielded TCR alpha and TCR beta cDNA libraries bearing sample barcodes and UMIs. TCRdb re-analysed the 5' RACE reads in MiXCR, keeping a single row per CDR3 protein. Counted here are around 82,000 distinct CDR3 sequences, 13% occurring once; the ten biggest clones make up roughly 40%. Sequenced: PBMCs or a T cell subset sorted from them (not recorded which). The clonotype was recovered from a man younger than 35 who had mild COVID-19 (a few samples of this study predate the infection). Cell type and time point are not known.

In DNA form, the CDR3 reads TGTGCCAGCAAACACAGGGGAACGACTAATGAAAAACTGTTTTTT. Its protein is CASKHRGTTNEKLFF. V gene TRBV2 combines with J gene TRBJ1-4; TRBD1 agrees at 7 bases. V lost 7 bases and J lost 2; bases outside the gene matches: 7. The germline V gene has CDR1 SNHLY and CDR2 FYNNEI. The CDR3 length is 15 residues.